This TCR beta chain was recorded in a study of T cells after yellow fever vaccination. Overall study: Preparation of the low-cell-number fractions used SMART-Seq v4 Ultra Low Input. Broader study findings: Though it reached lower strength, the secondary response hit its peak faster, day 5 versus 15. At around 96% for CD4 and about 87% for CD8, most primary-vaccination clones showed up again after the booster.

5'RACE template switching generated TCR cDNA, adding a universal primer site and UMIs. TCRdb used MiXCR to reprocess the 5' RACE reads, holding one entry per CDR3 protein. The sample consists of about 300,000 distinct CDR3 sequences, 6.8% of them appearing once. In this sample, this clonotype turned up a few times. What it binds is not known. The V and J ends lost 3 bases and 1 base respectively, with 7 bases between them. This CDR3 contains 13 residues. Germline V gene lookup returns CDR1 MNHEY and CDR2 SMNVEV (reference sequence). This specimen consisted of PBMCs, obtained about 49 days after the first yellow fever vaccination. The genes are TRBV27 and TRBJ2-7; D not resolved. This TCR derives from a man aged 18 to 30 who received the YFV17D yellow fever vaccine. CDR3 DNA sequence: TGTGCCAGCAGTTTGTACAGATCCTACGAGCAGTACTTC. Its translation: CASSLYRSYEQYF.